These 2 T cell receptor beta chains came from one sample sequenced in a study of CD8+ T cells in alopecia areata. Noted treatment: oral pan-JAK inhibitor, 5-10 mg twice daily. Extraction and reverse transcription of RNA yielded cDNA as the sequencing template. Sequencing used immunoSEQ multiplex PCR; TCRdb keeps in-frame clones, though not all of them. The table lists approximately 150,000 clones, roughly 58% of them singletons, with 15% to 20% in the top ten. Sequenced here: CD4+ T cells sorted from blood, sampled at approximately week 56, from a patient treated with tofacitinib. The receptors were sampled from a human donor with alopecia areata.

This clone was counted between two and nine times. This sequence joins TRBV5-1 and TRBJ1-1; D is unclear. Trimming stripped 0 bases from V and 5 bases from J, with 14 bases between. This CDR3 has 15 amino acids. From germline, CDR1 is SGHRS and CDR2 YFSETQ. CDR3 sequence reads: CASSLARSRGTEAFF. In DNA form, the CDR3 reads TGCGCCAGCAGCTTGGCCCGTTCCCGAGGGACTGAAGCTTTCTTT.

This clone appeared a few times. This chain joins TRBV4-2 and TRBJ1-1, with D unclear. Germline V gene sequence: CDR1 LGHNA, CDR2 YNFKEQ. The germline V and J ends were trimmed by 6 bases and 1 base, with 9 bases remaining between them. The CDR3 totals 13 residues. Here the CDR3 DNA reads TGTGCCAGCAGAGGCCCTAGGAACACTGAAGCTTTCTTT. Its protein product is CASRGPRNTEAFF.